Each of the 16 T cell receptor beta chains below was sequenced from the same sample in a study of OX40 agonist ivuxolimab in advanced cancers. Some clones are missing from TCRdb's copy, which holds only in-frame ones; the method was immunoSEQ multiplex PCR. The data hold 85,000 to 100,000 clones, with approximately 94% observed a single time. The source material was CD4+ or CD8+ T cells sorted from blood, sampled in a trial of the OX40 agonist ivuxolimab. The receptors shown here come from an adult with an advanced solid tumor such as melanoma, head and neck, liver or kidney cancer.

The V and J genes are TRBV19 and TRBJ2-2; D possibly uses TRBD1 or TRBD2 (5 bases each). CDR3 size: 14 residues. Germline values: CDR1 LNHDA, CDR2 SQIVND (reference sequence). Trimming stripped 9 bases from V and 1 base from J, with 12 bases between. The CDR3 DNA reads TGTGCCAGCAGACTGAGGGGGAACACCGGGGAGCTGTTTTTT. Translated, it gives CASRLRGNTGELFF.

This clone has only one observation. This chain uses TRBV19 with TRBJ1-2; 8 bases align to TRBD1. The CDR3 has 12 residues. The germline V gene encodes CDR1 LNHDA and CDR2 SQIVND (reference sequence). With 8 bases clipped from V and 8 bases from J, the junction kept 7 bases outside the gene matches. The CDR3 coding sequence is TGTGCCAGTCGTCCCGGGACAGGAGGCTACACCTTC. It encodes CASRPGTGGYTF.

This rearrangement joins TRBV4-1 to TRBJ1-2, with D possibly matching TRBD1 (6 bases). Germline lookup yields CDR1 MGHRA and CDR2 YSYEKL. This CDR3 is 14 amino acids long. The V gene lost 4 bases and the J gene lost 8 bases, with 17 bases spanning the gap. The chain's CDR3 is CASSPGAGATGYTF. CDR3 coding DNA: TGCGCCAGCAGCCCAGGGGCGGGCGCGACGGGCTACACCTTC.

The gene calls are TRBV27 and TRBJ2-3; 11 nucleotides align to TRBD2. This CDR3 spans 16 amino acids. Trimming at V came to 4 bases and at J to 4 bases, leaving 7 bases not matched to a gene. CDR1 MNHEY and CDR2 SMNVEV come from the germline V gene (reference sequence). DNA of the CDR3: TGTGCCAGCAGTTCCTTAGCGGGAGGGCCCGCAGATACGCAGTATTTT. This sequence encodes CASSSLAGGPADTQYF.

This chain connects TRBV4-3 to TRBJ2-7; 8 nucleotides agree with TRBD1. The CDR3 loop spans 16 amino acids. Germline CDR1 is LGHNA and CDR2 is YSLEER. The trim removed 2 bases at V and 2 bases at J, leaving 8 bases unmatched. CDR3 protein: CASSQRADRGAYEQYF. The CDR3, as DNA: TGCGCCAGCAGCCAACGGGCCGACAGGGGAGCCTACGAGCAGTACTTC.

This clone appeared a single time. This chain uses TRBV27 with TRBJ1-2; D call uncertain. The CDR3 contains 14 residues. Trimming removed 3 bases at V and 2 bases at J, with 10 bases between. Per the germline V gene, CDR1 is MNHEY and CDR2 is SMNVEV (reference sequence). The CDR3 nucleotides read TGTGCCAGCAGTTTTGGTCCGGCAAACTATGGCTACACCTTC. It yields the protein CASSFGPANYGYTF.

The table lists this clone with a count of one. The CDR3 DNA reads as TGTGCCAGCAGTTACGTGACTAGCGGTAACAATGAGCAGTTCTTC. Protein product: CASSYVTSGNNEQFF. The rearrangement joins TRBV6-5 to TRBJ2-1, with 9 bases lining up with TRBD2. Per germline, CDR1 MNHEY and CDR2 SVGAGI. Losses at the gene ends were 2 bases for V and 5 bases for J; bases not matched to a gene: 4. The CDR3 contains 15 residues.

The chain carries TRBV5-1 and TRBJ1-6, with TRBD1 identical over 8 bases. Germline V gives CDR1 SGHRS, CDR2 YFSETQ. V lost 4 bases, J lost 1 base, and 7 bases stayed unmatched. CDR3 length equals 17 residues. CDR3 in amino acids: CASSPGTGRSYNSPLHF. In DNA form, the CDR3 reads TGCGCCAGCAGCCCGGGGACAGGTCGTTCCTATAATTCACCCCTCCACTTT.

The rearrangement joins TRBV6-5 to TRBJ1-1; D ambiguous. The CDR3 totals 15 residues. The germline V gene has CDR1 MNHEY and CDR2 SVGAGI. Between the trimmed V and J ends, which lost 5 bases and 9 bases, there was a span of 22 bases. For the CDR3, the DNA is TGTGCCAGCAGTCCCCCGTTGGAGCGCTGGCAAAAAGCTTTCTTT. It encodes CASSPPLERWQKAFF.

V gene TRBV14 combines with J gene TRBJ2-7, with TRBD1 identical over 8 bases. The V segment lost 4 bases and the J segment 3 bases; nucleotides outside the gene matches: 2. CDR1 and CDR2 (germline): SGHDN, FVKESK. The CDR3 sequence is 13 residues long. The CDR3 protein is CASSRDRLYEQYF. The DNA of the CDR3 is TGTGCCAGCAGCCGGGACAGGCTCTACGAGCAGTACTTC. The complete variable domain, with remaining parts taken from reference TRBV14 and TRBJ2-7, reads EAGVTQFPSHSVIEKGQTVTLRCDPISGHDNLYWYRRVMGKEIKFLLHFVKESKQDESGMPNNRFLAERTGGTYSTLKVQPAELEDSGVYFCASSRDRLYEQYFGPGTRLTVT.

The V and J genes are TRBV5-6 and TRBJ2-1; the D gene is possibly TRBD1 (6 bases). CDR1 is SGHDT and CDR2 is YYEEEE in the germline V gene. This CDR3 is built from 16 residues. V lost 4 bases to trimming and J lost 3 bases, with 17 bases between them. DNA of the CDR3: TGTGCCAGCAGCGGGACAAAAGGACATCTCTACAATGAGCAGTTCTTC. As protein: CASSGTKGHLYNEQFF.

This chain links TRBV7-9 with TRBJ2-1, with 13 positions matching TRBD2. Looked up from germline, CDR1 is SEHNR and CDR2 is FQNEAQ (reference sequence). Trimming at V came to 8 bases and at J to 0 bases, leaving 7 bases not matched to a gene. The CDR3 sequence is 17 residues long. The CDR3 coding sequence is TGTGCCAGCTCGACTAGCGGGAGGTTTAGCTCCTACAATGAGCAGTTCTTC. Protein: CASSTSGRFSSYNEQFF.

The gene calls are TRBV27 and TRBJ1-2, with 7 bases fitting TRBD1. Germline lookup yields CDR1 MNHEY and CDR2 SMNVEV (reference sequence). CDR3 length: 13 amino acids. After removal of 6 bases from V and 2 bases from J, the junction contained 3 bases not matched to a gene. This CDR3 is CASRMTGNYGYTF. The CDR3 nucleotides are TGTGCCAGCAGGATGACAGGGAACTATGGCTACACCTTC.

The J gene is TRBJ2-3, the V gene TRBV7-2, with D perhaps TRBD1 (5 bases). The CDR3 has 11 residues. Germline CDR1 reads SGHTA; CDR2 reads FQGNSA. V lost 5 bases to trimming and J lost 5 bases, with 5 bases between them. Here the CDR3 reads CASSQGDTQYF. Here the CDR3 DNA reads TGTGCCAGCAGCCAGGGAGATACGCAGTATTTT.

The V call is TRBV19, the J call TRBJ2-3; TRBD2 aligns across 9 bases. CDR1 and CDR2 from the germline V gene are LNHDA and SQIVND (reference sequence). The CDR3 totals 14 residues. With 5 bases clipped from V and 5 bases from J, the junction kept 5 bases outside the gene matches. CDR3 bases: TGTGCCAGTAGTTTTAGCGGGAGTCAAGATACGCAGTATTTT. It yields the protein CASSFSGSQDTQYF.

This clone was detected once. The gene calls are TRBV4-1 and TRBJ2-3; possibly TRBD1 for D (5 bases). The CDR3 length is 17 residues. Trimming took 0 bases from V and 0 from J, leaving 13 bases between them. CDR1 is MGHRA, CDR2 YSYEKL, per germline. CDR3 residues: CASSQEIGRVSTDTQYF. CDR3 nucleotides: TGCGCCAGCAGCCAAGAGATAGGCAGGGTAAGCACAGATACGCAGTATTTT.